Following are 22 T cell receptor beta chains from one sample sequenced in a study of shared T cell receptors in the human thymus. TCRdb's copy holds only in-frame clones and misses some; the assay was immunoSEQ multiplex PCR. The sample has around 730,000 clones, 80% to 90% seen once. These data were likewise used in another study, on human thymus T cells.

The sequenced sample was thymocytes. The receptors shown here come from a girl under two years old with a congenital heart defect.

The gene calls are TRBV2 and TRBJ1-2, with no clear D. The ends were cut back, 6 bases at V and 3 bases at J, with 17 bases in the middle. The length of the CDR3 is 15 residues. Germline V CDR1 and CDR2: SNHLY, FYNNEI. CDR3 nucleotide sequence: TGTGCCAGCAGAATTACAAGGTCGGCGGACTATGGCTACACCTTC. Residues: CASRITRSADYGYTF.

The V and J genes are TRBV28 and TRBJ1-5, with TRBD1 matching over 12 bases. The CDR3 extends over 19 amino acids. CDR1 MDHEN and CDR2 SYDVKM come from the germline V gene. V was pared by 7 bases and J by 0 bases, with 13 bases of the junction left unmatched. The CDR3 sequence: CASTQKGQGAARSNQPQHF. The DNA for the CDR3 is TGTGCCAGCACGCAAAAGGGACAGGGGGCCGCCCGTAGCAATCAGCCCCAGCATTTT.

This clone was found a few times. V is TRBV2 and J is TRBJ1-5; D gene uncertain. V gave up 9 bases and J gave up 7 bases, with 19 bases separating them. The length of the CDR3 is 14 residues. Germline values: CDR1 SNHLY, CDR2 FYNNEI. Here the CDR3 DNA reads TGTGCCAGTGTTCCGAGTCCCCATTACCAGCCCCAGCATTTT. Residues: CASVPSPHYQPQHF.

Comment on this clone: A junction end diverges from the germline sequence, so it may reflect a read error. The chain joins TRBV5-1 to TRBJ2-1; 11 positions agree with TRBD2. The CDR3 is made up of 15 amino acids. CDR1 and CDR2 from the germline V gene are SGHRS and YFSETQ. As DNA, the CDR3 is TGCGCCAGCAGTTTGGGACTAGCGGATCCGAATGAGCAGTTCTTC. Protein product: CASSLGLADPNEQFF. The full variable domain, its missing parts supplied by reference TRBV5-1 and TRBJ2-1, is KAGVTQTPRYLIKTRGQQVTLSCSPISGHRSVSWYQQTPGQGLQFLFEYFSETQRNKGNFPGRFSGRQFSNSRSEMNVSTLELGDSALYLCASSLGLADPNEQFFGPGTRLTVL.

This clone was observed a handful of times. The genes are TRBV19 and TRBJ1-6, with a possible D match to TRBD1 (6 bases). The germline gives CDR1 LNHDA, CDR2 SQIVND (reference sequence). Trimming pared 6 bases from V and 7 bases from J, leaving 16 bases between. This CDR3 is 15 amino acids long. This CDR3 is CASRYRAYPNSPLHF. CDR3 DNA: TGTGCCAGTAGATACAGGGCTTACCCCAATTCACCCCTCCACTTT. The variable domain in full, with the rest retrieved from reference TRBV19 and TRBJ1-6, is DGGITQSPKYLFRKEGQNVTLSCEQNLNHDAMYWYRQDPGQGLRLIYYSQIVNDFQKGDIAEGYSVSREKKESFPLTVTSAQKNPTAFYLCASRYRAYPNSPLHFGNGTRLTVT.

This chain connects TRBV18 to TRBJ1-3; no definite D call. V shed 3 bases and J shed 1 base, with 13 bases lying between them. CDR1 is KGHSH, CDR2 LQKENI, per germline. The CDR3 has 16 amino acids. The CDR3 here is CASSPFSGPSGNTIYF. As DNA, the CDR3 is TGTGCCAGCTCACCCTTTAGTGGTCCGTCTGGAAACACCATATATTTT.

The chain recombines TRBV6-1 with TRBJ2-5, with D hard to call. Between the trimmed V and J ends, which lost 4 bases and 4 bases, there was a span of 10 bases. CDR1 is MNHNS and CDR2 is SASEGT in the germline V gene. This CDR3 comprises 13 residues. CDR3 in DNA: TGTGCCAGCAGTGCCCGGGTTGGAGAGACCCAGTACTTC. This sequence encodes CASSARVGETQYF.

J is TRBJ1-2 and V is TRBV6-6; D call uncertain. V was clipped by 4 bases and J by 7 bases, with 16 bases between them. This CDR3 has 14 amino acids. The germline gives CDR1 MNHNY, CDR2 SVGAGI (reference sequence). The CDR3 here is CASSLFTESSGYTF. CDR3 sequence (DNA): TGTGCCAGCAGTTTATTCACCGAAAGTAGTGGCTACACCTTC.

The CDR3 reads CASSLTGGVNQPQHF. The CDR3 region has the DNA TGCGCCAGCAGCCTGACAGGGGGCGTGAATCAGCCCCAGCATTTT. V gene TRBV5-1 combines with J gene TRBJ1-5, with 10 bases matching TRBD1. Germline V gene sequence: CDR1 SGHRS, CDR2 YFSETQ. Germline trimming cut 4 bases from V and 4 bases from J; bases unmatched to any gene: 5. This CDR3 has 15 amino acids.

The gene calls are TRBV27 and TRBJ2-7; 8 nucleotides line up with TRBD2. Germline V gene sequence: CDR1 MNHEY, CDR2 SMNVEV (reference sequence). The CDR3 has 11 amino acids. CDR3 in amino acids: CATSVRGQQYF. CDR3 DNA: TGTGCGACTAGCGTTAGGGGTCAGCAGTACTTC.

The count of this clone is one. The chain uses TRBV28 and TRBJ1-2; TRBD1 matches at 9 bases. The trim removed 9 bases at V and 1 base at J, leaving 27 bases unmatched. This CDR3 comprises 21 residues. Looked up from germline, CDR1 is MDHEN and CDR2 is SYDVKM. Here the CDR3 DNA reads TGTGCCAGTTCGAGAATCCGGAGGTCTGGCGACAGGGGGAACTATAACTATGGCTACACCTTC. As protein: CASSRIRRSGDRGNYNYGYTF.

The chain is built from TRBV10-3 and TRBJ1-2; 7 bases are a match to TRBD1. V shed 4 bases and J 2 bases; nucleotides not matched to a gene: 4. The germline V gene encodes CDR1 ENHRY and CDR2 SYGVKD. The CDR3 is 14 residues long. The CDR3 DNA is TGTGCCATCAGTGGTGACAGGGCGAACTATGGCTACACCTTC. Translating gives CAISGDRANYGYTF.

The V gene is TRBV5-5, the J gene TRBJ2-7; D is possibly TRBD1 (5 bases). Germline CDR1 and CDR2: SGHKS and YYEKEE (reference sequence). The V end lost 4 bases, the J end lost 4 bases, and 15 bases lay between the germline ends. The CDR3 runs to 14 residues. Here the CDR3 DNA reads TGTGCCAGCAGCCCGCCGCCCAGGGCGTACGAGCAGTACTTC. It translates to CASSPPPRAYEQYF.

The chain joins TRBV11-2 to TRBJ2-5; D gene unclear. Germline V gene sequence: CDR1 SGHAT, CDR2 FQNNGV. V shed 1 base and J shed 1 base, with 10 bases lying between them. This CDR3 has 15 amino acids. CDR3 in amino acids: CASSLGIYAQETQYF. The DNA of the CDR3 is TGTGCCAGCAGCTTAGGAATCTACGCCCAAGAGACCCAGTACTTC.

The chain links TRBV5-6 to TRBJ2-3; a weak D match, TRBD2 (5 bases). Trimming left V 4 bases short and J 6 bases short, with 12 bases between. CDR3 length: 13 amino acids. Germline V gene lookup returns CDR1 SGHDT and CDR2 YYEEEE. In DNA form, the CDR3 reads TGTGCCAGCAGCCCTGAGGAGCGGGATACGCAGTATTTT. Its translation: CASSPEERDTQYF.

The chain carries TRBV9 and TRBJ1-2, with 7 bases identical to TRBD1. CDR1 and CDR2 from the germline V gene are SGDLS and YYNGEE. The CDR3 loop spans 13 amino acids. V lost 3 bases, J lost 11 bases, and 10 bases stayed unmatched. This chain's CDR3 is CASSGRTGGLYTF. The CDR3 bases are TGTGCCAGCAGCGGACGGACAGGAGGACTATACACCTTC.

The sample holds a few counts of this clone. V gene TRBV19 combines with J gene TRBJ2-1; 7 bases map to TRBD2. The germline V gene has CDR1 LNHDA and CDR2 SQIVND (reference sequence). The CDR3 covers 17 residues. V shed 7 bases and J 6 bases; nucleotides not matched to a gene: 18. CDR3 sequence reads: CASTPAPASGFGNEQFF. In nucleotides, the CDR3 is TGTGCCAGTACCCCCGCCCCGGCTAGCGGATTTGGCAATGAGCAGTTCTTC.

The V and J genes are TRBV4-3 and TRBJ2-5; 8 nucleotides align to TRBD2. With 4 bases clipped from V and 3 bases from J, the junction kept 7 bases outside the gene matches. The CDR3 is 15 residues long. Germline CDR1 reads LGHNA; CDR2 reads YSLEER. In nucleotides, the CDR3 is TGCGCCAGCAGCCGCTCGCCAGCGGGGGAAGAGACCCAGTACTTC. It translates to CASSRSPAGEETQYF.

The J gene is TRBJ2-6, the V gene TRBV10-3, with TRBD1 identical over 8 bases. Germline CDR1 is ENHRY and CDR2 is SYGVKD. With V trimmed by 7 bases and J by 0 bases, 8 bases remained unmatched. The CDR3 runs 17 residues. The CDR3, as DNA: TGTGCCATCACCCAGGGGGCCCGGGGCTCTGGGGCCAACGTCCTGACTTTC. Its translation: CAITQGARGSGANVLTF.

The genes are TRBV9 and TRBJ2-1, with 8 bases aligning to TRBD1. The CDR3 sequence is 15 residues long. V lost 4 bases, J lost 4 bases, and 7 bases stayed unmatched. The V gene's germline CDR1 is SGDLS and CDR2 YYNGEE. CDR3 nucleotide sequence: TGTGCCAGCAGCTCCTGGGACAGGTTGTACAATGAGCAGTTCTTC. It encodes CASSSWDRLYNEQFF.

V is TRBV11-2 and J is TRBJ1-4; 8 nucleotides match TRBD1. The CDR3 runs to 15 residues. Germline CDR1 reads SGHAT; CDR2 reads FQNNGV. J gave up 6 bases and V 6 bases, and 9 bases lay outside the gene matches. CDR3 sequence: CASSFMTGAHEKLFF. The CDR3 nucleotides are TGTGCCAGCAGTTTTATGACAGGGGCCCATGAAAAACTGTTTTTT.

The CDR3 sequence: CASSHDRDSGTDTQYF. The CDR3 nucleotides read TGCGCCAGCAGCCATGACCGGGACTCAGGCACAGATACGCAGTATTTT. This rearrangement joins TRBV4-1 to TRBJ2-3, with D perhaps TRBD2 (6 bases). This CDR3 has 16 residues. The V end was cut by 3 bases, the J end by 1 base, with 14 bases between. From germline, CDR1 is MGHRA and CDR2 YSYEKL.